This is a list of T cell receptor beta chains from one sample in a study of Graves' ophthalmopathy and Graves' hyperthyroidism. TCRdb re-derived calls from the multiplex PCR reads in MiXCR, one entry per CDR3 protein. In the table there are hundreds of thousands of distinct CDR3 sequences, 20% to 25% of which are singletons. Sequencing input: peripheral blood. These receptors were obtained from a woman between 18 and 29 years old with stable Graves' hyperthyroidism. Both conserved end residues are trimmed from each CDR3. Some rows have no size entry. The others give once, few or many, or a class for an expanded clone.

v_call: TRBV24-1
clone_size: many
cdr3_aa: ATSDLSREQETQY

v_call: TRBV12-3/TRBV12-4
clone_size: once
cdr3_aa: ASRAGLANEQY

v_call: TRBV29-1
clone_size: -
cdr3_aa: SASNTGTGNTEAF

v_call: TRBV30
clone_size: many
cdr3_aa: AWKAAVSIY

v_call: TRBV18
clone_size: many
cdr3_aa: ASSPSSGSRETQY

v_call: TRBV12-3/TRBV12-4
clone_size: many
cdr3_aa: ASSSWGQGSNQPQH

v_call: TRBV20-1
clone_size: many
cdr3_aa: SACGVEETQY

v_call: TRBV12-3/TRBV12-4
clone_size: many
cdr3_aa: ASSLGGTGGGYT

v_call: TRBV4-3
clone_size: many
cdr3_aa: ASSQDAHRGGYEQY

v_call: TRBV20-1
clone_size: few
cdr3_aa: SARGMAGASLYSYEQY

v_call: TRBV2
clone_size: few
cdr3_aa: ASRLTGTPYEQY

v_call: TRBV24-1
clone_size: many
cdr3_aa: ATSDPQGKRNTMY

v_call: TRBV15
clone_size: -
cdr3_aa: ATRKEGSYEQY

v_call: TRBV7-8
clone_size: many
cdr3_aa: ASITSGTGYYEQY

v_call: TRBV29-1
clone_size: many
cdr3_aa: SVEEVRGTGEYEQY

v_call: TRBV6-5
clone_size: many
cdr3_aa: ASSYTLQGYGNTIY

v_call: TRBV5-1
clone_size: many
cdr3_aa: ASSLRGDRVETQY

v_call: TRBV6-5
clone_size: many
cdr3_aa: ASSYRDEAF

v_call: TRBV11-2
clone_size: many
cdr3_aa: ASSLRGMTKNIQY

v_call: TRBV19
clone_size: -
cdr3_aa: ASQRKTTGELF

v_call: TRBV7-2
clone_size: few
cdr3_aa: ASSLQQRNTGELF

v_call: TRBV6-5
clone_size: -
cdr3_aa: ASSYLFKARANYGYT

v_call: TRBV5-1
clone_size: many
cdr3_aa: ASSLYGTSGSYEQY

v_call: TRBV19
clone_size: many
cdr3_aa: ASSILTGAATEAF

v_call: TRBV20-1
clone_size: many
cdr3_aa: SARPEGGLGIYEQY

v_call: TRBV7-6
clone_size: -
cdr3_aa: ASSSTSGDFEQY

v_call: TRBV7-8
clone_size: many
cdr3_aa: ASSPDRINQPQH

v_call: TRBV12-3/TRBV12-4
clone_size: -
cdr3_aa: ASSLFGTGANYGYT

v_call: TRBV6-2/TRBV6-3
clone_size: once
cdr3_aa: ASSERVAQY

v_call: TRBV20-1
clone_size: few
cdr3_aa: SALTSGETQY

v_call: TRBV5-1
clone_size: many
cdr3_aa: ASSGGSTNYGYT

v_call: TRBV25-1
clone_size: many
cdr3_aa: ASSESGRDGYT

v_call: TRBV19
clone_size: few
cdr3_aa: ASSIAAGRGFYEQY

v_call: TRBV6-5
clone_size: many
cdr3_aa: ASIQGTGVREQY

v_call: TRBV12-3/TRBV12-4
clone_size: many
cdr3_aa: ASSPSSRPYYGYT

v_call: TRBV20-1
clone_size: few
cdr3_aa: RGDRGRGKGYT

v_call: TRBV13
clone_size: -
cdr3_aa: ASSPDSGSSEQY

v_call: TRBV11-2
clone_size: many
cdr3_aa: ASSLDSQGLAGGSDEQY

v_call: TRBV27
clone_size: many
cdr3_aa: ASMRRDNPYEQY

v_call: TRBV6-5
clone_size: many
cdr3_aa: ASSRRDNYEQY

v_call: TRBV20-1
clone_size: many
cdr3_aa: SAREVAKNIQY

v_call: TRBV6-1
clone_size: many
cdr3_aa: ASSPARGVSYEQY

v_call: TRBV7-3
clone_size: many
cdr3_aa: ASSLTRAETQY

v_call: TRBV20-1
clone_size: -
cdr3_aa: SARRLDGGTGELF